The subject of this entry is one T cell receptor beta chain. The record originates from a study of cytomegalovirus exposure and HLA in healthy donors. Study overall: In an early release, HLA-typed donors contributed 77 million or so unique TCR sequences.

The PCR ran on 60 Vbeta and 13 Jbeta primers. Here immunoSEQ multiplex PCR was the method, and the copy in TCRdb shows in-frame clones only, minus some. The sample shows more than 90,000 clones, roughly 79% of them seen only once. V shed 3 bases, J shed 4 bases, and the junction held 6 bases outside the gene matches. Germline assignment: CDR1 SGHRS and CDR2 YFSETQ. This CDR3 contains 14 residues. Healthy bone marrow donors supplied every sample. The clonotype was recovered from a woman between 65 and 79 years old in good health and CMV-seropositive. The sequencing sample was made of PBMCs. The gene calls are TRBV5-1 and TRBJ1-1; 7 bases align to TRBD1. This chain's CDR3 is CASSSPTGTTEAFF. CDR3 nucleotide sequence: TGCGCCAGCAGCTCACCGACAGGGACCACTGAAGCTTTCTTT.